This T cell receptor (beta chain) is drawn from a study of OX40 agonist ivuxolimab in advanced cancers. Notes on this clone: The antigen remains undetermined.

From germline, CDR1 is LNHDA and CDR2 SQIVND (reference sequence). Trimming took 10 bases from V and 5 from J, leaving 12 bases between them. This CDR3 has 12 residues. General study points: Patients who responded partially at 0.1-3.0 mg/kg showed clonal expansion ranking among the lowest.

Method: immunoSEQ multiplex PCR; TCRdb's copy keeps in-frame clones and lacks some. The data hold about 100,000 clones, with about 87% observed a single time. The chain couples TRBV19 to TRBJ1-5; weak D call: TRBD1 (5 bases). The sequencing used CD4+ or CD8+ T cells sorted from blood, collected in a trial of the OX40 agonist ivuxolimab. This sequence originates from an adult with an advanced solid tumor such as melanoma, head and neck, liver or kidney cancer. The CDR3 protein is CATQSGDQPQHF. The CDR3 coding sequence is TGTGCCACCCAGTCGGGGGATCAGCCCCAGCATTTT.